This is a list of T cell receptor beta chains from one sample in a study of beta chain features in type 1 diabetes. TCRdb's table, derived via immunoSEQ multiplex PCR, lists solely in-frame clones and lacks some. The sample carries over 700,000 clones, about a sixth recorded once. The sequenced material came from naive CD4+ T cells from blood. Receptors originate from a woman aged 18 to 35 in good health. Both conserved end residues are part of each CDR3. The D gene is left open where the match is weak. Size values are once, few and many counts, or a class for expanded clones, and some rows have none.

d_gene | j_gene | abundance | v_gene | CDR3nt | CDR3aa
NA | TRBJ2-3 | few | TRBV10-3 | TGTGCCACCAGTGGAGGGGAGATCACAGATACGCAGTATTTT | CATSGGEITDTQYF
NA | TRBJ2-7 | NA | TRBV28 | TGTGCCAGCAGTTTAAGGGCGTACGAGCAGTACTTC | CASSLRAYEQYF
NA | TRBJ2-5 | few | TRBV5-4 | TGTGCCAGCAGCTTGGCCACCGGCCAGGGAGAGACCCAGTACTTC | CASSLATGQGETQYF
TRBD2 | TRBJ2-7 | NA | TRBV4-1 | TGCGCCAGCAGCCGAGGACTAGCTGGAACGAGCGAGCAGTACTTC | CASSRGLAGTSEQYF
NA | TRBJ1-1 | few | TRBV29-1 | TGCAGCGCAGAACGACTTCCCCCTGAAGCTTTCTTT | CSAERLPPEAFF
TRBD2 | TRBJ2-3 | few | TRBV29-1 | TGCAGCGTTGATTCGGCGACTAGCGGTTTTACGCAGTATTTT | CSVDSATSGFTQYF
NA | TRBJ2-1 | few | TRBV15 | TGTGCCACCAGTGGGACGAGCTACAATGAGCAGTTCTTC | CATSGTSYNEQFF
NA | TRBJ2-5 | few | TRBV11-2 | TGTGCCAGCAGCTTAACCACGGGTAGACAAGAGACCCAGTACTTC | CASSLTTGRQETQYF
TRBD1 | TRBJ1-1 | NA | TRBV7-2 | TGTGCCAGCAGCCGACAGGGGCCGAACACTGAAGCTTTCTTT | CASSRQGPNTEAFF
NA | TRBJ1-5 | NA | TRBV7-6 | TGTGCCAGCAGCTTAAATACAAATCAGCCCCAGCATTTT | CASSLNTNQPQHF
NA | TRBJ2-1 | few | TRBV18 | TGTGCCAGCTCCCCCGTCAGGGCCGTGTCCTACAATGAGCAGTTCTTC | CASSPVRAVSYNEQFF
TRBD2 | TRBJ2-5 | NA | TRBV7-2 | TGTGCCAGCAGCCGAGCGGGAGGGGAGACCCAGTACTTC | CASSRAGGETQYF
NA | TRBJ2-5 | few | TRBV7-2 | TGTGCCAGCAGCTTAGATAGTAGCAGGGAGACCCAGTACTTC | CASSLDSSRETQYF
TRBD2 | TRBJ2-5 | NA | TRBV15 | TGTGCCACCAGCGGCAGACTAGCGGGAGGTTTAGAGACCCAGTACTTC | CATSGRLAGGLETQYF
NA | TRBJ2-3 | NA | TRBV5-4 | TGTGCCAGCAGCCTACGGGTTGGCACAGATACGCAGTATTTT | CASSLRVGTDTQYF
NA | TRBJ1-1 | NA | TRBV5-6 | TGTGCCAGCAGCTCCGGACTGGGGGCTTTCTTT | CASSSGLGAFF
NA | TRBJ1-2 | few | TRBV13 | TGTGCCAGCAGCCGCCGGGAACTACTCTATGGCTACACCTTC | CASSRRELLYGYTF
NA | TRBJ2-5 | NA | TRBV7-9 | TGTGCCAGCATATGGGAGGACCAAGAGACCCAGTACTTC | CASIWEDQETQYF
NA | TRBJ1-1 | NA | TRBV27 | TGTGCCAGCAGTTTATTACCGCCCGACACTGAAGCTTTCTTT | CASSLLPPDTEAFF
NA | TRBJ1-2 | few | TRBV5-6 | TGTGCCAGCAGCCCGGAGGGCTATGGCTACACCTTC | CASSPEGYGYTF
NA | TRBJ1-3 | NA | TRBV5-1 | TGCGCCAGCAGCTTGGGGCAGTACTCTGGAAACACCATATATTTT | CASSLGQYSGNTIYF
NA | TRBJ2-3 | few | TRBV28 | TGTGCCAGCAGTTTATGGCGGAATACGCAGTATTTT | CASSLWRNTQYF
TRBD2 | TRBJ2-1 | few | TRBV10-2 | TGCGCCAGCAGTGAAGGTTTTCTAGCGGACCCCCACAATGAGCAGTTCTTC | CASSEGFLADPHNEQFF
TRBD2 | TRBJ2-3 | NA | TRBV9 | TGTGCCAGCAGCGGAACTAGCGGGAGCACAGATACGCAGTATTTT | CASSGTSGSTDTQYF
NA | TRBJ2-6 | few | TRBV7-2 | TGTGCCAGCAGCTTAGTAGGTTCTTCTGGGGCCAACGTCCTGACTTTC | CASSLVGSSGANVLTF
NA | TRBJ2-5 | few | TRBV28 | TGTGCCAGCAGTTTCCGAGAGACCCAGTACTTC | CASSFRETQYF
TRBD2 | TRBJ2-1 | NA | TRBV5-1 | TGCGCCAGCAGCTCCCCCGGGAGGGGGTCCAATGAGCAGTTCTTC | CASSSPGRGSNEQFF
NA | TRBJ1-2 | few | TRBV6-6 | TGTGCCAGCAGTTACGACAGTGGCTACACCTTC | CASSYDSGYTF
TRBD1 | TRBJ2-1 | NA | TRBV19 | TGTGCCAGTAGTATATCCCCACGCAGGGGGTCCGTCAATGAGCAGTTCTTC | CASSISPRRGSVNEQFF
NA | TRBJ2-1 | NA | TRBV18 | TGTGCCAGCTCACCGCCGTCGGGGAGTCAGAATGAGCAGTTCTTC | CASSPPSGSQNEQFF
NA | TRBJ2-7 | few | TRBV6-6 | TGTGCCAGCAGTTACTCGAGGAGGACCGACGAGCAGTACTTC | CASSYSRRTDEQYF
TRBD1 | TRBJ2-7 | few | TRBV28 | TGTGCCAGCTGCTCGACAGGGGGCTACGAGCAGTACTTC | CASCSTGGYEQYF
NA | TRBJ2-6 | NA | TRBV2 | TGTGCCAGCAGGGCTCCACAGGGTGGTGGGGCCAACGTCCTGACTTTC | CASRAPQGGGANVLTF
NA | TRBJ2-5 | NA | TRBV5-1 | TGCGCCAGCAGTTTCGGACACGGCCGACAAGAGACCCAGTACTTC | CASSFGHGRQETQYF
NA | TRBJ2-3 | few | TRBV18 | TGTGCCAGCTCACCGGTCACCACAGATACGCAGTATTTT | CASSPVTTDTQYF
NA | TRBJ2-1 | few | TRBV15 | TGTGCCACCAGCAGAGATTGGAGGGGATACAATGAGCAGTTCTTC | CATSRDWRGYNEQFF
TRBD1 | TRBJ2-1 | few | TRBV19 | TGTGCCAGTAGCATGGGACAGGGTTTGTACAATGAGCAGTTCTTC | CASSMGQGLYNEQFF
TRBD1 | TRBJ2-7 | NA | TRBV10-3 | TGTGCCATCAGTGGACAGGGCAGCTCCTACGAGCAGTACTTC | CAISGQGSSYEQYF
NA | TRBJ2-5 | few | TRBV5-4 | TGTGCCAGCAATCGGCAGGGACACCAAGAGACCCAGTACTTC | CASNRQGHQETQYF
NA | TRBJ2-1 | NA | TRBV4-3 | TGCGCCAGCAGCCAAGATCAGTTCGATGAGCAGTTCTTC | CASSQDQFDEQFF
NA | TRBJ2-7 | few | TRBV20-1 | TGCAGTGCTAGCCTCTACGAGCAGTACTTC | CSASLYEQYF
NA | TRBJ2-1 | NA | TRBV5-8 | TGTGCCAGCAGCTTGAACAGGGTTGGGTTCTTC | CASSLNRVGFF
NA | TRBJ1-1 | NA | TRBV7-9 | TGTGCCAGCAGCTTAGAAGGGACTTTGAACACTGAAGCTTTCTTT | CASSLEGTLNTEAFF
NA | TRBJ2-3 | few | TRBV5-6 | TGTGCCAGCAGCTTGGGAGGACTCGATACGCAGTATTTT | CASSLGGLDTQYF
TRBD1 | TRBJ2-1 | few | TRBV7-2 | TGTGCCAGCAGCCCTGTTGGGCAGGGGGCTTACAATGAGCAGTTCTTC | CASSPVGQGAYNEQFF
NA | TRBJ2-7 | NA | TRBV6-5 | TGTGCCAGCAGCCAGCGGGCTCCTTCCTACGAGCAGTACTTC | CASSQRAPSYEQYF
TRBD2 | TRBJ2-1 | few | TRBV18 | TGTGCCAGCTCACCCCTAGCGGCGTCAACCTACAATGAGCAGTTCTTC | CASSPLAASTYNEQFF
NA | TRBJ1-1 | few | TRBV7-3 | TGTGCCAGCAGCGAACAGGGTAACACTGAAGCTTTCTTT | CASSEQGNTEAFF
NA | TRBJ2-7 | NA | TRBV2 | TGTGCCAGCACAGGCATACAGCCTAACTACGAGCAGTACTTC | CASTGIQPNYEQYF
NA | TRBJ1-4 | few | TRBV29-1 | TGCAGCGCTAAGTGGTTTGGGAATGAAAAACTGTTTTTT | CSAKWFGNEKLFF
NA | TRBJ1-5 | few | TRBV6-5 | TGTGCCAGCAGTGAAGAGTCAGCAAATCAGCCCCAGCATTTT | CASSEESANQPQHF
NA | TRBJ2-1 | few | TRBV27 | TGTGCCAGCAGTTTCGGTCACGGGTCAGGGTTCTACAATGAGCAGTTCTTC | CASSFGHGSGFYNEQFF
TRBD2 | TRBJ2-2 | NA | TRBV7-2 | TGTGCCAGCAGCTTAGGACTAGCGGGAGGGGCGAACACCGGGGAGCTGTTTTTT | CASSLGLAGGANTGELFF
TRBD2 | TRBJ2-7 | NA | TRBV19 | TGTGCCAGTAGTATTCGCCCGGGACTAGCGATCTACGAGCAGTACTTC | CASSIRPGLAIYEQYF
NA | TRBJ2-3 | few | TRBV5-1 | TGCGCCAGCAGCTCCGTCAACACAGATACGCAGTATTTT | CASSSVNTDTQYF
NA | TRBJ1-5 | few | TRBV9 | TGTGCCAGCAGCGTAGACGGGACCCGGAGTCAGCCCCAGCATTTT | CASSVDGTRSQPQHF
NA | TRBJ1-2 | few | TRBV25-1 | TGTGCCAGCAGTGATGGGTATCGGGGCTACACCTTC | CASSDGYRGYTF
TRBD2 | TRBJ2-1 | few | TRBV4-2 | TGTGCCAGCAGCCAAGTCACGCGGGAGGGGACTCAGTTCTTC | CASSQVTREGTQFF
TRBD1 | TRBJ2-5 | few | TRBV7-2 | TGTGCCAGCAGCCCCGGATCGACAGGGACGCAAGAGACCCAGTACTTC | CASSPGSTGTQETQYF
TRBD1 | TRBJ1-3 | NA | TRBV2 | TGTGCCAGCAGTACAGGGGGCGAAGGAAACACCATATATTTT | CASSTGGEGNTIYF